This T cell receptor (beta chain) is from a study of neoadjuvant anti-PD-1 for oral cavity cancer. On the study more broadly: Around day 43, patients without progression received a fourth nivolumab dose before surgery. Findings and caveats of the study: Higher pretreatment blood Treg/Th17 ratios correlated with higher pretreatment blood and lower post-treatment tumor TCRbeta clonality. Each response group had just a few patients in TCR analyses.

The CDR3 spans 13 residues. Germline V gene lookup returns CDR1 SQVTM and CDR2 ANQGSEA. TCRdb keeps only in-frame clones here, not all; method: immunoSEQ multiplex PCR. The sample contains some 15,000 clones, 35% to 40% of which appear only once. On this clone: Antigen: not known. At one end, the junction sequence differs from germline, possibly due to a read error.

Sample time point: after neoadjuvant nivolumab, at surgical resection. The sample in question was tumor tissue, obtained after nivolumab (anti-PD-1) treatment. This rearrangement joins TRBV29-1 to TRBJ1-1, with TRBD1 matching over 7 bases. The clonotype was recovered from a person aged 40-85 years with oral cavity squamous cell carcinoma. CDR3: CSVEEGANTEAFF. As DNA, the CDR3 is TGCAGCGTAGAAGAGGGGGCTAACACTGAAGCTTTCTTT.